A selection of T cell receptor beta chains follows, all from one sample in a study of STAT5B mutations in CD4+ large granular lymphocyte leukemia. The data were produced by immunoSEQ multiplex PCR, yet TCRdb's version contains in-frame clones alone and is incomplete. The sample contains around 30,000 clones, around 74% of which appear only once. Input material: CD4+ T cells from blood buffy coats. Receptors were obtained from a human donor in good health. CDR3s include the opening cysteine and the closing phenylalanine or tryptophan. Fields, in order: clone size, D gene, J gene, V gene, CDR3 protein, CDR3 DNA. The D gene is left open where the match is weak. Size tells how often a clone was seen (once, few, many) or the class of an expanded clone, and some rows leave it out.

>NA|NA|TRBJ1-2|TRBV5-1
CASSPSQGGNYGYTF
TGCGCCAGCAGCCCCTCACAAGGGGGTAACTATGGCTACACCTTC
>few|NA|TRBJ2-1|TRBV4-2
CASSQEDYNEQFF
TGTGCCAGCAGCCAAGAGGATTACAATGAGCAGTTCTTC
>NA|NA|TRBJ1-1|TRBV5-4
CASSLVGTHTEAFF
TGTGCCAGCAGCTTGGTCGGGACTCACACTGAAGCTTTCTTT
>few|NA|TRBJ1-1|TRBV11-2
CASSARPANTEAFF
TGTGCCAGCAGCGCCCGTCCAGCGAACACTGAAGCTTTCTTT
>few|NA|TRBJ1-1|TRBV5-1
CASRISLSTEAFF
TGCGCCAGCAGGATTTCCCTTAGCACTGAAGCTTTCTTT
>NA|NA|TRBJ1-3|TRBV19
CASSISSGNTIYF
TGTGCCAGTAGTATCAGCTCTGGAAACACCATATATTTT
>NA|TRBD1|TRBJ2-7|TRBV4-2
CASSQRQGPSYEQYF
TGTGCCAGCAGCCAACGACAGGGGCCCTCCTACGAGCAGTACTTC
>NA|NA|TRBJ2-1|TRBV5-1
CASSLEGGGYNEQFF
TGCGCCAGCAGCTTAGAAGGGGGGGGGTACAATGAGCAGTTCTTC
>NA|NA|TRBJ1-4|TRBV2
CASSPTGSTNEKLFF
TGTGCCAGCAGCCCTACAGGGAGCACTAATGAAAAACTGTTTTTT
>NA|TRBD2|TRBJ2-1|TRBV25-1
CASSPTTSGSRNEQFF
TGTGCCAGCAGTCCAACGACTAGCGGGAGTCGAAATGAGCAGTTCTTC
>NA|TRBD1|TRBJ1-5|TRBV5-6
CASSLGGQFYQPQHF
TGTGCCAGCAGCTTGGGGGGACAGTTTTATCAGCCCCAGCATTTT
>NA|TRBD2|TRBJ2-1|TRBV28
CASRTSGGAYNEQFF
TGTGCCAGCAGGACTAGCGGGGGGGCCTACAATGAGCAGTTCTTC
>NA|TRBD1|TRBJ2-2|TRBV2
CASRPGTGYTGELFF
TGTGCCAGCAGACCAGGGACAGGTTATACCGGGGAGCTGTTTTTT
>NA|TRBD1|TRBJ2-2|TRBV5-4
CASSLRQGNTGELFF
TGTGCCAGCAGCTTGAGACAGGGGAACACCGGGGAGCTGTTTTTT
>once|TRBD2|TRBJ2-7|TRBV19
CASSTTGLAGLFTYEQYF
TGTGCCAGTAGCACGACGGGACTAGCGGGACTTTTCACCTACGAGCAGTACTTC
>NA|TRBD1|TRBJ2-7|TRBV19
CASSSRTGDYEQYF
TGTGCCAGTAGTTCGAGGACAGGGGACTACGAGCAGTACTTC
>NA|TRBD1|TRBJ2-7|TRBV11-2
CASSLTGASREQYF
TGTGCCAGCAGCTTAACAGGGGCCTCTCGCGAGCAGTACTTC
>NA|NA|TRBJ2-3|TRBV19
CASSIRQDSTDTQYF
TGTGCCAGTAGCATTCGACAGGACAGCACAGATACGCAGTATTTT
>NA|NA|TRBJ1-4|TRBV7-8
CASSFLGTNEKLFF
TGTGCCAGCAGCTTTCTGGGGACTAATGAAAAACTGTTTTTT
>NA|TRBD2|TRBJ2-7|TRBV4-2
CASSQDETSGSYEQYF
TGTGCCAGCAGCCAAGACGAAACTAGCGGTTCCTACGAGCAGTACTTC
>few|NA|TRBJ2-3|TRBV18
CASSPPLDSYTDTQYF
TGTGCCAGCTCACCACCTTTAGACTCATACACAGATACGCAGTATTTT
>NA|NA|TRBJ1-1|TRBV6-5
CASRQGSWNTEAFF
TGTGCCAGCAGGCAGGGAAGTTGGAACACTGAAGCTTTCTTT
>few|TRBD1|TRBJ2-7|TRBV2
CARGQGVNYEQYF
TGTGCCAGGGGACAGGGCGTCAACTACGAGCAGTACTTC
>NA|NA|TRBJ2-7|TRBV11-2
CASSLVPLGNYEQYF
TGTGCCAGCAGCTTAGTCCCCTTAGGGAACTACGAGCAGTACTTC
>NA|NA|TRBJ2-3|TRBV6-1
CASSEGQDSTDTQYF
TGTGCCAGCAGTGAAGGACAGGATAGCACAGATACGCAGTATTTT
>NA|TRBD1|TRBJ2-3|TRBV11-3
CASSAGGAGTDTQYF
TGTGCCAGCAGCGCAGGGGGCGCAGGTACAGATACGCAGTATTTT
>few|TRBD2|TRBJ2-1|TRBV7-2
CASSFRLAGGPNEQFF
TGTGCCAGCAGCTTTAGACTAGCGGGGGGACCCAATGAGCAGTTCTTC
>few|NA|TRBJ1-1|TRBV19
CASSSLSGLGEWGAEAFF
TGTGCCAGTAGCTCCCTTTCGGGATTAGGGGAGTGGGGCGCTGAAGCTTTCTTT
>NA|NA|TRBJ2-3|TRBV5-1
CASSAQVHPSTDTQYF
TGCGCCAGCAGCGCACAGGTCCACCCCAGCACAGATACGCAGTATTTT
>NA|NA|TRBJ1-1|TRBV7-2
CASSTTLGYLNTEAFF
TGTGCCAGCAGCACGACGCTGGGATACTTGAACACTGAAGCTTTCTTT